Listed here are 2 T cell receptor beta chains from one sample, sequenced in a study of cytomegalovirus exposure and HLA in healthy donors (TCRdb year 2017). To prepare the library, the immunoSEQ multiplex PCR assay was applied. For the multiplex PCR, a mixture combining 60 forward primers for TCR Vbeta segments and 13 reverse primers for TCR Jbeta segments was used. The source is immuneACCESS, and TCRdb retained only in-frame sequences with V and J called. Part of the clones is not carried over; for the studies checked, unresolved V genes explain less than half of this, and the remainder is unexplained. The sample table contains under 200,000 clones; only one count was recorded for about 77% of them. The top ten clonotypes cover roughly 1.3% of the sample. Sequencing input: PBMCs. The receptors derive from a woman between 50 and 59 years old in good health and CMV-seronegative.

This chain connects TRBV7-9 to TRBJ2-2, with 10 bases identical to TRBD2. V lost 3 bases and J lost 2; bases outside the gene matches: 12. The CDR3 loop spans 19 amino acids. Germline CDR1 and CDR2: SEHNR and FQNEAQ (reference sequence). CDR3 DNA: TGTGCCAGCAGCTTGGGTTTTTTGGGACTAGCGATTAACACCGGGGAGCTGTTTTTT. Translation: CASSLGFLGLAINTGELFF.

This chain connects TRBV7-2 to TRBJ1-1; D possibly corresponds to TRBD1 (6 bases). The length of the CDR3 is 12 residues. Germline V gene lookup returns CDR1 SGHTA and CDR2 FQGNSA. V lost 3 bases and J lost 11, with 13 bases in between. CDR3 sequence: CASSFGGGSAFF. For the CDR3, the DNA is TGTGCCAGCAGCTTTGGGGGCGGTAGTGCTTTCTTT.